This entry describes one T cell receptor beta chain. This sample is part of a study of control samples from healthy donors and cancer patients. Germline CDR1 is LGHNA and CDR2 is YSLEER. V gave up 0 bases and J gave up 4 bases, with 17 bases separating them. This CDR3 contains 17 residues. Profiling relied on immunoSEQ multiplex PCR, and the TCRdb table lists in-frame clones only, not all of them. The data hold 90,000 to 110,000 clones, with approximately 90% observed a single time. The chain has TRBV4-3 and TRBJ2-3; D gene uncertain. Specimen: blood. This receptor was identified in a woman aged 45-59 years in good health. CDR3 sequence (DNA): TGCGCCAGCAGCCAAGATAACGGCAGAGAGAGGCCAGATACGCAGTATTTT. Its protein product is CASSQDNGRERPDTQYF.